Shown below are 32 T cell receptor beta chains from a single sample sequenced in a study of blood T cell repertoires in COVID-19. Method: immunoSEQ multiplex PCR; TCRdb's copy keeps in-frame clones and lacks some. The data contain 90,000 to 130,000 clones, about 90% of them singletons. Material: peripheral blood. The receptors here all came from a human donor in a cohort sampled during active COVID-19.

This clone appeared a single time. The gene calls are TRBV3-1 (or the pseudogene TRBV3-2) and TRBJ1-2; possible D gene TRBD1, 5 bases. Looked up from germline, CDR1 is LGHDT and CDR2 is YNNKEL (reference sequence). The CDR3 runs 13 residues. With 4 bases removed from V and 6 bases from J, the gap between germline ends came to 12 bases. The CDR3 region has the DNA TGTGCCAGCAGCCTCCAGGGCTACCATGGCTACACCTTC. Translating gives CASSLQGYHGYTF.

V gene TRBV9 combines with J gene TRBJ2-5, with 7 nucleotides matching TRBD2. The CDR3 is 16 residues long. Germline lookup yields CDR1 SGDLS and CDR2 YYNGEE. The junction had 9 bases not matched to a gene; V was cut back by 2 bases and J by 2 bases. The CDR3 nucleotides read TGTGCCAGCAGCGTCGCGGCTAGCGGAGAACAAGAGACCCAGTACTTC. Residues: CASSVAASGEQETQYF.

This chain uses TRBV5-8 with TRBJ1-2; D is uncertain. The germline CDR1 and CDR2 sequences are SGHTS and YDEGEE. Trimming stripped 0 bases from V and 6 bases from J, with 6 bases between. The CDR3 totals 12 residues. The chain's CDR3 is CASSLDQDGYTF. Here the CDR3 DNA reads TGTGCCAGCAGCTTGGATCAGGATGGCTACACCTTC.

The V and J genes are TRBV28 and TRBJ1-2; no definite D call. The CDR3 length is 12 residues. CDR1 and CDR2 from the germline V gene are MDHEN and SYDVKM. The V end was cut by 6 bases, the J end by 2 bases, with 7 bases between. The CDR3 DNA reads TGTGCCAGCAGGGCGGTAAACTATGGCTACACCTTC. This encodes CASRAVNYGYTF.

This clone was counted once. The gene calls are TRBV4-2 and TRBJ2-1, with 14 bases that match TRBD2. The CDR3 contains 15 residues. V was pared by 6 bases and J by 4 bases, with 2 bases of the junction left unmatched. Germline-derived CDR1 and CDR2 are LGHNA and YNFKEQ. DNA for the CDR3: TGTGCCAGCAGGGGGACTAGCGGGGGTTACAATGAGCAGTTCTTC. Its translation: CASRGTSGGYNEQFF.

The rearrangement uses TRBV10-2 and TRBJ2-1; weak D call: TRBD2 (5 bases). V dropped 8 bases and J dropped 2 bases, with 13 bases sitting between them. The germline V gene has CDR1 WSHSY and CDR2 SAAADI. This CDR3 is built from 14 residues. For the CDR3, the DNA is TGCGCCAGCCACGCTAGCAACCCCTACAATGAGCAGTTCTTC. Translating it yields CASHASNPYNEQFF.

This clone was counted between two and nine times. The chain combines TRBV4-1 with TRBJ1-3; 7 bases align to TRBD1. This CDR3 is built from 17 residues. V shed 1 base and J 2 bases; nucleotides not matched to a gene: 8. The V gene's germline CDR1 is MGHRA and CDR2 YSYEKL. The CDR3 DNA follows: TGCGCCAGCAGCCAAGGTGTAGGGGGCTCTACTGGAAACACCATATATTTT. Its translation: CASSQGVGGSTGNTIYF.

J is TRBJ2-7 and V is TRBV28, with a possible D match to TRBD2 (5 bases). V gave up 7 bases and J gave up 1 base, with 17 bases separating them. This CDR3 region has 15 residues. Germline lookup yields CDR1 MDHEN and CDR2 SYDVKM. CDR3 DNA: TGTGCCAGCACCCGACTCGGGGTAATTTCCTACGAGCAGTACTTC. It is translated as CASTRLGVISYEQYF. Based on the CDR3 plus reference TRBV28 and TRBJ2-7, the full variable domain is DVKVTQSSRYLVKRTGEKVFLECVQDMDHENMFWYRQDPGLGLRLIYFSYDVKMKEKGDIPEGYSVSREKKERFSLILESASTNQTSMYLCASTRLGVISYEQYFGPGTRLTVT.

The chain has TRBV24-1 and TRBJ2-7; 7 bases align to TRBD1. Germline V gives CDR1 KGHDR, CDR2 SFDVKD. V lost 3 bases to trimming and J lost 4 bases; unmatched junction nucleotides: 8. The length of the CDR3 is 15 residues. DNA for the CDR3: TGTGCCACCAGTGATGGCACAGGGGTGGGGTACGAGCAGTACTTC. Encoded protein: CATSDGTGVGYEQYF.

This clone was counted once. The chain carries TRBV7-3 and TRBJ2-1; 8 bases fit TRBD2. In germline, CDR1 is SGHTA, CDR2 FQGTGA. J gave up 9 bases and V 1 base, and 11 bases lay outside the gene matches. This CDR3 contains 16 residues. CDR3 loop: CASSLNQGLEKSEQFF. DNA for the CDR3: TGTGCCAGCAGCTTAAACCAGGGACTAGAAAAAAGTGAGCAGTTCTTC.

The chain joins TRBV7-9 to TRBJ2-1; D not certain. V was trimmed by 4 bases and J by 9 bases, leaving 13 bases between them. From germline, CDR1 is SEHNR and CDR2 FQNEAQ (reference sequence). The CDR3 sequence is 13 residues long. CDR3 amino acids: CASSSASSVEQFF. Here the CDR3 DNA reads TGTGCCAGCAGCTCGGCAAGCAGCGTTGAGCAGTTCTTC.

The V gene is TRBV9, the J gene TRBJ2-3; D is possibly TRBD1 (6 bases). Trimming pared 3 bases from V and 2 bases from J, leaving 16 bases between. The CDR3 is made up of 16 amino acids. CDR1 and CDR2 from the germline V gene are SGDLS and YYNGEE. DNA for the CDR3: TGTGCCAGCAGCGCCCCCCGGACAGCAATCACAGATACGCAGTATTTT. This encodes CASSAPRTAITDTQYF.

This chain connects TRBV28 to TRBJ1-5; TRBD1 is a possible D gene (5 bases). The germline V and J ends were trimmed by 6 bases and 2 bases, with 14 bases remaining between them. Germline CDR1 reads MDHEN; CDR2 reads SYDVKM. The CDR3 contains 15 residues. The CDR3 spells CASSSRDSGNQPQHF. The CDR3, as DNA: TGTGCCAGCAGCAGCAGGGATTCTGGCAATCAGCCCCAGCATTTT.

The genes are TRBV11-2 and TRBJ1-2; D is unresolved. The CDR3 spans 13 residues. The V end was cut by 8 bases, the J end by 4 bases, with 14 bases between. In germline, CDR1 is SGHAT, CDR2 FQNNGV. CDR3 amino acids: CASEAFLGYGYTF. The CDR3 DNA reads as TGTGCCAGCGAAGCTTTCCTAGGCTATGGCTACACCTTC.

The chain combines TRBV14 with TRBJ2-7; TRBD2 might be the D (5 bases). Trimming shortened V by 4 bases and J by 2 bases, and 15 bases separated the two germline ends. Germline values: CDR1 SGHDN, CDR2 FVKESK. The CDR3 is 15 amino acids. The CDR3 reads CASSRALGETYEQYF. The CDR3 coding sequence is TGTGCCAGCAGCCGCGCATTGGGAGAGACCTACGAGCAGTACTTC.

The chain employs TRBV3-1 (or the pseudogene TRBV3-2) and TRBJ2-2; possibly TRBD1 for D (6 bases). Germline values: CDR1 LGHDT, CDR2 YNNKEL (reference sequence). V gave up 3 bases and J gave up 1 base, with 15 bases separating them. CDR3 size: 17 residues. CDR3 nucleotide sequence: TGTGCCAGCAGCCACATGACCGGGACAATGAACACCGGGGAGCTGTTTTTT. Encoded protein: CASSHMTGTMNTGELFF.

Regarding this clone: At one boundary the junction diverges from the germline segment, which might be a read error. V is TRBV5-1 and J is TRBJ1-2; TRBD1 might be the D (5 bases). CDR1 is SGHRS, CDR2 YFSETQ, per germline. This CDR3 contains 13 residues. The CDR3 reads CASSPTPDSLFSF. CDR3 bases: TGCGCCAGCAGCCCAACCCCCGACAGCTTGTTTTCCTTC.

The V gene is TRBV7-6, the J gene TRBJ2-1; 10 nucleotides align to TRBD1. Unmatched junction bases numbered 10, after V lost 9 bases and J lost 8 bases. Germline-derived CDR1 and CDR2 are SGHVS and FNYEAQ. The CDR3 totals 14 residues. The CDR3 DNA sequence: TGTGCCAGTGCGCGGGACAGGGGAGTAGATGAGCAGTTCTTC. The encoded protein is CASARDRGVDEQFF.

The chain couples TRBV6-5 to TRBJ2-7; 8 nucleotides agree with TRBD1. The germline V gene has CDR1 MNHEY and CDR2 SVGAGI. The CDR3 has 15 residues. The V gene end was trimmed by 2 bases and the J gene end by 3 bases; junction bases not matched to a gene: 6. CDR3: CASSYPGQGIYEQYF. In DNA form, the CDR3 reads TGTGCCAGCAGTTACCCTGGACAGGGCATCTACGAGCAGTACTTC.

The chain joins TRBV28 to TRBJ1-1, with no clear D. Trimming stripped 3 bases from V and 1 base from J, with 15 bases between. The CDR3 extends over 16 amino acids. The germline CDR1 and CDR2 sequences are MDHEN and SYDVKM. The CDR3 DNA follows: TGTGCCAGCAGTTTTCCCCGCGGGGTGCAGAACACTGAAGCTTTCTTT. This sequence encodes CASSFPRGVQNTEAFF.

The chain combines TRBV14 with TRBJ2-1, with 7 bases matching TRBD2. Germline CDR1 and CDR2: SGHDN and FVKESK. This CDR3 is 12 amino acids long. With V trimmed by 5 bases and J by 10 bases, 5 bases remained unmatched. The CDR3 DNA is TGTGCCAGCAGCACCCACGGGGGGGAGCAGTTCTTC. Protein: CASSTHGGEQFF.

CDR3 in amino acids: CASSLGGVGAQHF. CDR3 nucleotide sequence: TGTGCCAGCAGTTTAGGAGGGGTCGGGGCCCAGCATTTT. The rearrangement uses TRBV27 and TRBJ1-5; possible D gene TRBD1, 5 bases. Germline CDR1 MNHEY, CDR2 SMNVEV (reference sequence). This CDR3 comprises 13 residues. The germline V and J ends were trimmed by 2 bases and 11 bases, with 13 bases remaining between them.

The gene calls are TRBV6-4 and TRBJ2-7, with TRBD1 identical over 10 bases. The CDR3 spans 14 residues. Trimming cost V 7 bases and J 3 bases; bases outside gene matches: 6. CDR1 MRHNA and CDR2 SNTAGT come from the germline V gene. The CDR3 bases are TGTGCCAGCACCCCAGACAGGGGGCTCTACGAGCAGTACTTC. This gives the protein CASTPDRGLYEQYF.

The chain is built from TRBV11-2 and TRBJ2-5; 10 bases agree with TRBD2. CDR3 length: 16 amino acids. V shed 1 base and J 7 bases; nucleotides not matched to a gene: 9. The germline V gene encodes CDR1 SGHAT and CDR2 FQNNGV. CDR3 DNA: TGTGCCAGCAGCTTAGGAGGGTCCGGGACTAGCGTGACCCAGTACTTC. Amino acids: CASSLGGSGTSVTQYF.

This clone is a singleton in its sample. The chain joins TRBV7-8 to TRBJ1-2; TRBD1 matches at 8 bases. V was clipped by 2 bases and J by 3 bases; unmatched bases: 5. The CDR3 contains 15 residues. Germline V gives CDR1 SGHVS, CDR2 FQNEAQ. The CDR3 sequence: CASSLSTGEDYGYTF. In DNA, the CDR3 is TGTGCCAGCAGCTTATCGACAGGGGAAGACTATGGCTACACCTTC.

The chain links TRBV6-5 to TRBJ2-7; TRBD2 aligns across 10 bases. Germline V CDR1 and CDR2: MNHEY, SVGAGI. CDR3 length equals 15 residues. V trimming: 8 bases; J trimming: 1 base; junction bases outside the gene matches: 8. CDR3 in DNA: TGTGCCAGCGTCTCCGGGACTAGCGTGTCCTACGAGCAGTACTTC. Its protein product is CASVSGTSVSYEQYF.

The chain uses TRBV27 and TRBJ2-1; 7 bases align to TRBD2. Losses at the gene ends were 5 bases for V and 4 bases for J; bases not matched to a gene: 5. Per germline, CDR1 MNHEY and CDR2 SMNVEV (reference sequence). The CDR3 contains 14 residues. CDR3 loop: CASSPGLVYNEQFF. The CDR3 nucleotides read TGTGCCAGCAGTCCAGGACTAGTTTACAATGAGCAGTTCTTC.

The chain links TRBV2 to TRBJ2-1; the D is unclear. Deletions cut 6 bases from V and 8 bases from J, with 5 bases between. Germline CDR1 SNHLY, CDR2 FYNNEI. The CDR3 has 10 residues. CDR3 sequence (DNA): TGTGCCAGCAGGGCCTATGAGCAGTTCTTC. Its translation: CASRAYEQFF. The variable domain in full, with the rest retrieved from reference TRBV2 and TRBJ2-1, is EPEVTQTPSHQVTQMGQEVILRCVPISNHLYFYWYRQILGQKVEFLVSFYNNEISEKSEIFDDQFSVERPDGSNFTLKIRSTKLEDSAMYFCASRAYEQFFGPGTRLTVL.

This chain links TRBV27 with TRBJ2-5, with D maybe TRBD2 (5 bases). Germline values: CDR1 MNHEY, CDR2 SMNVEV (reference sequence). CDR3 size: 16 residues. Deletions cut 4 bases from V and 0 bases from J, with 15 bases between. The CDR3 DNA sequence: TGTGCCAGCAGTTACGTCTTCTCCGGGAACCAAGAGACCCAGTACTTC. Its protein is CASSYVFSGNQETQYF.

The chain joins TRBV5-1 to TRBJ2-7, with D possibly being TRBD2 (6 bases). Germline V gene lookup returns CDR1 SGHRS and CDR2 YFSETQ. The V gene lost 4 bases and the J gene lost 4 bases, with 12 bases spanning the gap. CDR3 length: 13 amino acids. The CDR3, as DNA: TGCGCCAGCAGCCCTACAGCGGGTTACGAGCAGTACTTC. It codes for CASSPTAGYEQYF.

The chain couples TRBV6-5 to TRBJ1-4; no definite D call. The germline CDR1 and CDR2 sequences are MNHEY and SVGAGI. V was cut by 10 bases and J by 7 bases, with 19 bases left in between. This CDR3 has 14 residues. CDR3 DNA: TGTGCCACCTCCCCAGTGAGGGTCGGTGAAAAACTGTTTTTT. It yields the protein CATSPVRVGEKLFF.

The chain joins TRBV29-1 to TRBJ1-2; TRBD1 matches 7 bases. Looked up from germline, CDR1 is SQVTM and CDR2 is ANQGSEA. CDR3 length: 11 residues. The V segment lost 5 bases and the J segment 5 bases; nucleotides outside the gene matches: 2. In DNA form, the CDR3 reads TGCAGCGTTCGGGACAGTTATGGCTACACCTTC. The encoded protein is CSVRDSYGYTF.